This entry is about one T cell receptor (beta chain). The antigen is unknown. This entry belongs to a study of cytomegalovirus exposure and HLA in healthy donors. Study overall: The Caucasian-associated ancestry cluster held over 80% of more than 350 genotyped donors. Study-wide findings and caveats: The authors later found TCR association rates varying by HLA locus, with DRB1 most and HLA-C fewest.

The CDR3 spans 12 residues. The V and J ends lost 4 bases and 3 bases respectively, with 7 bases between them. CDR1 and CDR2 from the germline V gene are SEHNR and FQNEAQ (reference sequence). 13 Jbeta primers and 60 Vbeta primers were used for the PCR. Repertoires were generated with immunoSEQ multiplex PCR, while TCRdb's copy carries only in-frame clones and drops some. Of 90,000 to 120,000 clones listed, roughly 82% are singletons. This receptor was identified in a man aged 30-40 years in good health and CMV-seropositive. The source material was PBMCs. The chain recombines TRBV7-9 with TRBJ2-7; D not resolved. Here the CDR3 reads CASSSFIYEQYF. The CDR3 DNA reads as TGTGCCAGCAGCTCCTTTATCTACGAGCAGTACTTC.